The rows below give T cell receptor beta chains drawn from one sample of a study of blood T cell repertoires in COVID-19. Clones were read by immunoSEQ multiplex PCR, and TCRdb kept only the in-frame ones, dropping some. The table includes under 400,000 clones, around 88% detected once. What was sequenced was peripheral blood. Source of these receptors: a woman in her twenties or thirties with COVID-19, enrolled during active disease. Both conserved end residues are part of each CDR3. D genes are given only for firm matches. Some rows mark clone size as missing; the rest say once, few, many or name a class of expanded clone.

clone_size j_call v_call d_call cdr3_nt cdr3_aa
few TRBJ1-2 TRBV7-6 TRBD1 TGTGCCAGCAGCTTAGGGGGACAGGCTAACTATGGCTACACCTTC CASSLGGQANYGYTF
NA TRBJ1-2 TRBV6-5 NA TGTGCCAGCCGCGACAAAACAGGGTTGTATTATGGCTACACCTTC CASRDKTGLYYGYTF
NA TRBJ2-5 TRBV13 NA TGTGCCAGCAGACGAGTGGGGGCATACCAAGAGACCCAGTACTTC CASRRVGAYQETQYF
NA TRBJ1-1 TRBV7-9 NA TGTGCCAGCAGCTGGGGACTGGGGGGGAACACTGAAGCTTTCTTT CASSWGLGGNTEAFF
NA TRBJ1-6 TRBV30 NA TGTGCCTGGGCGTTGACAACAGGATCACCCCTCCACTTT CAWALTTGSPLHF
NA TRBJ2-1 TRBV4-1 NA TGCGCCAGCAGCCAAGTTGAGACTGCGGATGAGCAGTTCTTC CASSQVETADEQFF
NA TRBJ1-3 TRBV15 TRBD1 TGTGCCACCAGCAGTAGGGGGACAGGCCCTGGAAACACCATATATTTT CATSSRGTGPGNTIYF
NA TRBJ2-1 TRBV6-5 TRBD2 TGTGCCAGCATGAGGAGCGGGGGGGTTGGCAATGAGCAGTTCTTC CASMRSGGVGNEQFF
once TRBJ1-2 TRBV13 NA TGTGCCAGCAGCTTAGGCCTAACGGGGTTCTATGGCTACACCTTC CASSLGLTGFYGYTF
NA TRBJ2-4 TRBV18 NA TGTGCCAGCTCACATAGCGGACTAGCCAAAAACATTCAGTACTTC CASSHSGLAKNIQYF
NA TRBJ1-1 TRBV20-1 NA TGCAGTGCTAGTAATAGTGGGCGATGGAACACTGAAGCTTTCTTT CSASNSGRWNTEAFF
NA TRBJ1-6 TRBV6-5 NA TGTGCCAGCAGTTACGAGGGCTTCTCACCCCTCCACTTT CASSYEGFSPLHF
NA TRBJ1-1 TRBV30 NA TGTGCCTGGAGCCGGACACAGAACACTGAAGCTTTCTTT CAWSRTQNTEAFF
NA TRBJ2-1 TRBV25-1 NA TGTGCCAGCAGTGACCAGTACAATGAGCAGTTCTTC CASSDQYNEQFF
NA TRBJ1-3 TRBV6-5 NA TGTGCCAGCAGGCAGGGATCGGGAAACACCATATATTTT CASRQGSGNTIYF
NA TRBJ2-5 TRBV7-2 NA TGTGCCAGCAGCTTAGGGGGGGCGCAAGCGGGAACCCAGTACTTC CASSLGGAQAGTQYF
NA TRBJ1-6 TRBV5-5 NA TGTGCCAGCAGCTTGACAGAGAATTATAATTCACCCCTCCACTTT CASSLTENYNSPLHF
few TRBJ1-1 TRBV4-1 TRBD1 TGCGCCAGCAGCCAAGACCTCAGGGGGGTAACTGAAGCTTTCTTT CASSQDLRGVTEAFF
NA TRBJ1-6 TRBV27 TRBD1 TGTGCCATCAGCAGGGGGCTGAATTCACCCCTCCACTTT CAISRGLNSPLHF
NA TRBJ1-2 TRBV6-5 NA TGTGCCAGCAGTCCGAGGGAGGACTATGGCTACACCTTC CASSPREDYGYTF
NA TRBJ1-5 TRBV2 NA TGTGCCAGCGGGCCCGGCAGTAATCAGCCCCAGCATTTT CASGPGSNQPQHF
NA TRBJ2-7 TRBV18 NA TGTGCCAGCTCACCACCGTCTACGGGGTGGCAGTACTTC CASSPPSTGWQYF